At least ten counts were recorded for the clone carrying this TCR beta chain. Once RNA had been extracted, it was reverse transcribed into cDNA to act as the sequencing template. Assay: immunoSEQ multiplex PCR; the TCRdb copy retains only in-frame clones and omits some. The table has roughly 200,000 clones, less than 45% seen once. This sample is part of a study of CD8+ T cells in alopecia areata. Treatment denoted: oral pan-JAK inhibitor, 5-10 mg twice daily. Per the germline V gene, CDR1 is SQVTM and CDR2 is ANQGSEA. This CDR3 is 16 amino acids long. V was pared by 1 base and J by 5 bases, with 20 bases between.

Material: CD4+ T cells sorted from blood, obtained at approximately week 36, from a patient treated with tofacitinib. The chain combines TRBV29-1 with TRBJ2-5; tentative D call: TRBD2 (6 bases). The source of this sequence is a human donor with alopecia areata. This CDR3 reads CSVEVGLARYSETQYF. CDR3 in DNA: TGCAGCGTTGAAGTCGGGCTAGCGAGGTATTCGGAGACCCAGTACTTC.